This TCR beta chain was captured in a study of T cells in Graves' hyperthyroidism and ophthalmopathy. Findings of the study overall: Blood shared most expanded thyroid clonotypes above 0.001. Model output signaled ophthalmopathy a median roughly 6.5 months ahead of onset.

Many counts were recorded for this clonotype. What it binds is unknown. Researchers took RNA transcripts and amplified the TCR beta CDR3 regions from them. HTBI primers were employed in a first-round RT-PCR of the TCR CDR3. TCRdb recomputed calls from the multiplex PCR reads with MiXCR, one row per CDR3 protein. The sample includes nearly 250,000 distinct CDR3 sequences, around 17% seen only once; the top ten take less than 35%. J was trimmed by 3 bases and V by 0 bases; bases with no gene match: 12. The CDR3 is 19 residues long. The V gene's germline CDR1 is SNHLY and CDR2 FYNNEI. The sequence derives from a woman younger than 35 with Graves' ophthalmopathy. The sequenced material came from blood. The V and J genes are TRBV2 and TRBJ2-3; 10 bases map to TRBD2. The CDR3 DNA is TGTGCCAGCAGTGAAGCGCAGGGGCTAGCGGGAGTAAATACAGATACGCAGTATTTT. It translates to CASSEAQGLAGVNTDTQYF.